This passage covers 12 T cell receptor beta chains from one sample sequenced in a study of T-cell memory formation after mild COVID-19. TCRdb redid the calling of the 5' RACE reads with MiXCR, one entry per CDR3 protein. The sample has around 300,000 distinct CDR3 sequences; around 13% are singletons. The specimen sequenced was PBMCs or a T cell subset sorted from them (not recorded which). These receptors originate from a young man who had mild COVID-19 (a few samples of this study predate the infection). Cell type and time point are not known.

This clonotype was counted once. The chain employs TRBV4-3 and TRBJ2-2; D tentatively reads TRBD1 or TRBD2 (6 bases each). Germline lookup yields CDR1 LGHNA and CDR2 YSLEER. CDR3 length equals 17 residues. Trimming removed 1 base at V and 0 bases at J, with 12 bases between. CDR3 sequence reads: CASSQGLGGANTGELFF. CDR3 DNA sequence: TGCGCCAGCAGCCAAGGATTGGGGGGCGCGAACACCGGGGAGCTGTTTTTT.

This clonotype showed up just a few times. V and J are TRBV5-1 and TRBJ1-1, with D possibly TRBD1 on 6 matching bases. The ends were cut back, 0 bases at V and 6 bases at J, with 15 bases in the middle. The CDR3 is made up of 15 amino acids. The germline gives CDR1 SGHRS, CDR2 YFSETQ. CDR3 bases: TGCGCCAGCAGCTTGGTCGCAGGGGTAGACGCTGAAGCTTTCTTT. Protein sequence: CASSLVAGVDAEAFF. Looking up the rest from reference TRBV5-1 and TRBJ1-1 gives the full variable domain: KAGVTQTPRYLIKTRGQQVTLSCSPISGHRSVSWYQQTPGQGLQFLFEYFSETQRNKGNFPGRFSGRQFSNSRSEMNVSTLELGDSALYLCASSLVAGVDAEAFFGQGTRLTVV.

This clonotype was observed a handful of times. The chain joins TRBV7-2 to TRBJ1-5; tentatively, D is TRBD1 (5 bases). V was cut by 1 base and J by 2 bases, with 9 bases left in between. This CDR3 has 15 residues. Per germline, CDR1 SGHTA and CDR2 FQGNSA. The CDR3 protein is CASSLVGAGNQPQHF. The CDR3 nucleotides read TGTGCCAGCAGCTTAGTCGGGGCTGGCAATCAGCCCCAGCATTTT.

This clonotype turned up a few times. The rearrangement joins TRBV11-2 to TRBJ2-7; no clear D gene. The length of the CDR3 is 14 residues. V shed 0 bases and J shed 0 bases, with 6 bases lying between them. Germline V gives CDR1 SGHAT, CDR2 FQNNGV. CDR3 amino acids: CASSLEMGSYEQYV. The CDR3 region has the DNA TGTGCCAGCAGCTTAGAAATGGGCTCCTACGAGCAGTACGTC.

This clonotype was recorded many times. The rearrangement uses TRBV7-7 and TRBJ2-1, with a weak D call TRBD1 (5 bases). From germline, CDR1 is SSHAT and CDR2 FNYEAQ (reference sequence). V shed 3 bases and J shed 4 bases, with 16 bases lying between them. The CDR3 consists of 16 residues. Written as DNA, the CDR3 is TGTGCCAGCAGCTTGTCCCCAGGGCCTCGTTACAATGAGCAGTTCTTC. Encoded protein: CASSLSPGPRYNEQFF.

The rearrangement links TRBV3-1 to TRBJ1-2; D unclear. V lost 0 bases to trimming and J lost 4 bases, with 9 bases between them. Germline V lookup: CDR1 LGHDT, CDR2 YNNKEL (reference sequence). The CDR3 loop spans 14 amino acids. The CDR3, as DNA: TGTGCCAGCAGCCAAGACTACAGACCCTATGGCTACACCTTC. Translation gives CASSQDYRPYGYTF.

The table lists this clonotype with many counts. The chain employs TRBV7-9 and TRBJ2-1, with D uncertain. Germline CDR1 reads SEHNR; CDR2 reads FQNEAQ (reference sequence). The CDR3 has 16 amino acids. Trimming pared 0 bases from V and 9 bases from J, leaving 18 bases between. The CDR3 DNA sequence: TGTGCCAGCAGCTTAGCGGAGATTCAGGAAGGTAGTGAGCAGTTCTTC. Translation: CASSLAEIQEGSEQFF.

Many counts were recorded for this clonotype. The V and J genes are TRBV6-5 and TRBJ2-7; 9 nucleotides agree with TRBD1. The CDR3 sequence is 13 residues long. CDR1 and CDR2 from the germline V gene are MNHEY and SVGAGI. V gave up 9 bases and J gave up 5 bases; unmatched junction bases: 8. The DNA of the CDR3 is TGTGCCAGGGGACAGGGACTGATCGACGAGCAGTACGTC. Translating gives CARGQGLIDEQYV.

This clonotype was seen a handful of times. This chain connects TRBV2 to TRBJ1-1; possibly TRBD1 for D (5 bases). The germline CDR1 and CDR2 sequences are SNHLY and FYNNEI. The CDR3 sequence is 14 residues long. V lost 4 bases, J lost 4 bases, and 13 bases lay in between. DNA of the CDR3: TGTGCCAGCAGTGGAGAAGGCCAGGGCACTGAAGCTTTCTTT. The encoded protein is CASSGEGQGTEAFF.

This clonotype was observed a handful of times. This chain uses TRBV3-1 with TRBJ2-7; D might be TRBD1 (6 bases). Per the germline V gene, CDR1 is LGHDT and CDR2 is YNNKEL (reference sequence). The V end lost 3 bases, the J end lost 3 bases, and 15 bases lay between the germline ends. CDR3 length: 15 amino acids. CDR3 amino acids: CASSQPGTQIYEQYF. CDR3 DNA: TGTGCCAGCAGCCAGCCCGGGACACAGATCTACGAGCAGTACTTC.

In its sample, this clonotype was seen many times. The chain uses TRBV5-1 and TRBJ1-3, with D hard to call. Germline V gives CDR1 SGHRS, CDR2 YFSETQ. V was shortened by 3 bases and J by 1 base, with 11 bases between the two germline ends. This CDR3 has 15 residues. The CDR3 loop reads CASSSLGRSGNTIYF. Here the CDR3 DNA reads TGCGCCAGCAGCTCTCTGGGCAGGTCTGGAAACACCATATATTTT.

This clonotype was seen a handful of times. The chain links TRBV4-1 to TRBJ2-3; D call uncertain. There are 15 residues in the CDR3. The V gene's germline CDR1 is MGHRA and CDR2 YSYEKL. Trimming removed 2 bases at V and 0 bases at J, with 9 bases between. DNA of the CDR3: TGCGCCAGCAGCCAAATTCATCCGAGCACAGATACGCAGTATTTT. It codes for CASSQIHPSTDTQYF.